This T cell receptor (beta chain) was sequenced during a study of vaccination effects on CD4 cells after COVID-19. A word on this clone: Its antigen is still unknown.

Repertoires were generated with immunoSEQ multiplex PCR, while TCRdb's copy carries only in-frame clones and drops some. The sample includes around 79,000 clones, roughly 80% of them seen just once. Sequencing was preceded by expansion of antigen-specific CD4+ T cells with viral peptide pools in the ViraFEST assay. The culture ran for roughly ten days before CD4+ T cells were isolated. Cultivation was performed at a few million PBMC per well with 10 IU/ml IL-2 and about 10 ug/ml peptides added. The CDR3 loop spans 15 amino acids. The V end lost 6 bases, the J end lost 6 bases, and 21 bases lay between the germline ends. Germline assignment: CDR1 KGHSH and CDR2 LQKENI.

The starting material was CD4+ T cells from PBMCs cultured with HCoV-229E spike peptides, obtained before COVID-19 vaccination. The chain joins TRBV18 to TRBJ2-7, with TRBD2 as a possible D gene (7 bases). This clonotype originated in a human donor who received a COVID-19 vaccine. The CDR3 protein is CASSLLAGALAEQYV. In DNA form, the CDR3 reads TGTGCCAGCTCCCTCCTGGCGGGGGCGTTGGCCGAGCAGTACGTC.